This T cell receptor (beta chain) was identified during a study of blood T cell repertoires in COVID-19. Study information: Both acute and convalescent COVID-19 samples were obtained from the United States, Italy and Spain.

The protocol was immunoSEQ multiplex PCR, while the TCRdb copy is restricted to in-frame clones and leaves out a portion. The top ten clones hold over 4.5% of a sample with approximately 120,000 clones, 86% of them seen once. With V trimmed by 2 bases and J by 1 base, 8 bases remained unmatched. The germline CDR1 and CDR2 sequences are LGHNA and YNFKEQ. This CDR3 has 18 amino acids. This chain links TRBV4-2 with TRBJ1-6, with 7 bases matching TRBD1. This TCR came from a human donor in a cohort sampled during active COVID-19. The sample taken for sequencing was peripheral blood. CDR3 bases: TGTGCCAGCAGCCAAATAACAGGGGATGGGTCCTATAATTCACCCCTCCACTTT. This encodes CASSQITGDGSYNSPLHF.